The clone carrying this T cell receptor (beta chain) has a handful of counts. Study processing details: Amplification from reference gene primers served as the basis for estimated nucleated cell counts. This table comes from immunoSEQ multiplex PCR, and its TCRdb copy is limited to in-frame clones, with some not included. The DNA was the basis for D and trimming; V, J and clone size are from that table. The sample yields 40,000 to 55,000 clones, 70% to 85% seen once. The data belong to a study of blood T cell repertoires in COVID-19. Across the study: Collection of acute and convalescent COVID-19 samples took place in the United States, Italy and Spain.

CDR3 length: 13 amino acids. The germline gives CDR1 LNHDA, CDR2 SQIVND (reference sequence). Trimming took 7 bases from V and 5 from J; bases not matched to a gene: 7. This TCR derives from a man between 45 and 60 years old with active COVID-19. Sequenced input: peripheral blood. The chain joins TRBV19 to TRBJ2-7; the match to TRBD1 covers 8 bases. The CDR3 DNA follows: TGTGCCAGTAACGACAGGGGTACCGACGAGCAGTACTTC. Protein product: CASNDRGTDEQYF.